The T cell receptor (beta chain) under discussion was sequenced for a study of blood T cell repertoires in COVID-19. Overall study context: The analysed material was cDNA or gDNA that came from T cells, B-cell-depleted T cells, or PBMCs.

In the source study's methods: Reference gene primers were amplified, and this amplification served to estimate nucleated cell counts. Measured with immunoSEQ multiplex PCR; TCRdb has only the in-frame clones, and not every one. Clone size and the V and J calls come from that table; the DNA yielded D and trimming. The top ten hold around 4% of the sample, which has more than 110,000 clones, around 79% seen once. The ends lost 1 base at V and 2 bases at J; junction bases unmatched: 5. CDR1 is MNHNS, CDR2 SASEGT, per germline. This CDR3 has 15 residues. The clonotype was recovered from a man in his sixties with acute or convalescent COVID-19. The sequencing input was peripheral blood. The J gene is TRBJ2-7, the V gene TRBV6-1; 7 positions match TRBD2. The CDR3 here is CASSEGTRGAYEQYF. DNA for the CDR3: TGTGCCAGCAGTGAAGGGACTAGAGGGGCCTACGAGCAGTACTTC.